Listed here are 32 T cell receptor beta chains from one sample, sequenced in a study of Ad26.COV2.S vaccination and SARS-CoV-2 variants. Treatment given: some 19 received Ad26.COV2.S at low or high dose, single or two shots; about five received placebo; per-sample allocation not given. Repertoires come from day 63 after the first vaccine or placebo injection. Produced via immunoSEQ multiplex PCR; TCRdb's table is partial and in-frame only. The sample carries about 350,000 clones, about 88% recorded once. The sequencing here drew on peripheral blood, taken in a trial of Ad26.COV2.S vaccine versus placebo. All receptors derive from a person aged 18-65 years who received the Ad26.COV2.S COVID-19 vaccine or a placebo.

This chain connects TRBV19 to TRBJ2-2; D possibly corresponds to TRBD2 (5 bases). Per germline, CDR1 LNHDA and CDR2 SQIVND (reference sequence). V shed 7 bases and J shed 7 bases, with 13 bases lying between them. This CDR3 region has 13 residues. CDR3 in amino acids: CASTWRLNGELFF. The CDR3 nucleotides read TGTGCCAGTACGTGGAGGTTGAACGGGGAGCTGTTTTTT.

The table lists this clone with a count of one. This chain uses TRBV24-1 with TRBJ1-2; TRBD1 aligns across 8 bases. The CDR3 covers 16 residues. Germline-derived CDR1 and CDR2 are KGHDR and SFDVKD. The V gene end was trimmed by 4 bases and the J gene end by 0 bases; junction bases not matched to a gene: 6. The CDR3 region is CATSDSGQGANYGYTF. CDR3 nucleotide sequence: TGTGCCACCAGTGACTCCGGACAGGGAGCTAACTATGGCTACACCTTC.

The chain carries TRBV2 and TRBJ2-1, with 7 bases lining up with TRBD2. CDR1 and CDR2 from the germline V gene are SNHLY and FYNNEI. The J segment lost 1 base and the V segment lost 3 bases, leaving 6 bases of the junction unmatched. This CDR3 region has 16 residues. The CDR3 bases are TGTGCCAGCAGTGATAGGGCTAGCGGATCCTACAATGAGCAGTTCTTC. This sequence encodes CASSDRASGSYNEQFF.

The V and J genes are TRBV2 and TRBJ1-1; D gene unclear. Per the germline V gene, CDR1 is SNHLY and CDR2 is FYNNEI. V lost 2 bases, J lost 4 bases, and 11 bases lay in between. This CDR3 is 14 amino acids long. CDR3: CASSETSEFTEAFF. CDR3 bases: TGTGCCAGCAGTGAAACCTCAGAGTTCACTGAAGCTTTCTTT.

This chain joins TRBV5-4 and TRBJ2-5; D gene uncertain. V lost 4 bases, J lost 0 bases, and 7 bases lay in between. The V gene's germline CDR1 is SGHNT and CDR2 YYREEE (reference sequence). This CDR3 has 13 amino acids. The CDR3 region has the DNA TGTGCCAGCAGCCGTGAGGACCAAGAGACCCAGTACTTC. Amino acids: CASSREDQETQYF.

The V and J genes are TRBV24-1 and TRBJ2-7; no definite D call. Trimming shortened V by 4 bases and J by 3 bases, and 9 bases separated the two germline ends. The CDR3 consists of 13 residues. Germline-derived CDR1 and CDR2 are KGHDR and SFDVKD. CDR3 in amino acids: CATSDGQRYEQYF. Written as DNA, the CDR3 is TGTGCCACCAGTGACGGGCAGCGCTACGAGCAGTACTTC.

The rearrangement joins TRBV27 to TRBJ2-3; D is unresolved. The CDR3 contains 14 residues. In germline, CDR1 is MNHEY, CDR2 SMNVEV (reference sequence). The ends were cut back, 6 bases at V and 0 bases at J, with 10 bases in the middle. The CDR3 region has the DNA TGTGCCAGCAGCGGGTTATCTAGCACAGATACGCAGTATTTT. It specifies CASSGLSSTDTQYF.

This sequence joins TRBV2 and TRBJ1-5, with D possibly matching TRBD1 (6 bases). The length of the CDR3 is 13 residues. Per germline, CDR1 SNHLY and CDR2 FYNNEI. V was pared by 7 bases and J by 6 bases, with 13 bases between. Written as DNA, the CDR3 is TGTGCCAGCATGCGGGGGCTGGGTCAGCCCCAGCATTTT. This codes for CASMRGLGQPQHF.

This sequence joins TRBV5-8 and TRBJ1-1; D is uncertain. CDR3 length: 12 amino acids. Trimming took 0 bases from V and 7 from J, leaving 7 bases between them. From germline, CDR1 is SGHTS and CDR2 YDEGEE. The CDR3 is CASSLAGIEAFF. Written as DNA, the CDR3 is TGTGCCAGCAGCTTGGCCGGGATTGAAGCTTTCTTT. Together with reference TRBV5-8 and TRBJ1-1, the CDR3 gives the full variable domain: EAGVTQSPTHLIKTRGQQATLRCSPISGHTSVYWYQQALGLGLQFLLWYDEGEERNRGNFPPRFSGRQFPNYSSELNVNALELEDSALYLCASSLAGIEAFFGQGTRLTVV.

This rearrangement joins TRBV3-1 (or the pseudogene TRBV3-2) to TRBJ2-5, with a tentative D call TRBD2 (7 bases). Deletions cut 4 bases from V and 4 bases from J, with 13 bases between. This CDR3 is 14 amino acids long. Germline CDR1 is LGHDT and CDR2 is YNNKEL (reference sequence). The CDR3 loop is CASSRERGGETQYF. The CDR3 coding sequence is TGTGCCAGCAGCCGCGAGAGGGGGGGAGAGACCCAGTACTTC.

In its sample, this clone was seen once. J is TRBJ2-5 and V is TRBV25-1; perhaps D is TRBD1 or TRBD2 (5 bases each). The CDR3 is made up of 17 amino acids. Germline values: CDR1 MGHDK, CDR2 SYGVNS. The V gene lost 6 bases and the J gene lost 5 bases, with 25 bases spanning the gap. The DNA of the CDR3 is TGTGCCAGCAGGGCGCCGTGGGCAGCGGCCCCAGGGGAGACCCAGTACTTC. Amino acid sequence: CASRAPWAAAPGETQYF.

This sequence joins TRBV29-1 and TRBJ2-1; 10 bases fit TRBD2. Trimming removed 6 bases from V and 8 bases from J; junction bases left unmatched: 10. The CDR3 runs 14 residues. Germline CDR1 is SQVTM and CDR2 is ANQGSEA. For the CDR3, the DNA is TGCAGCGTCGTCCCTAGCGGGAGATATTATGAGCAGTTCTTC. Encoded protein: CSVVPSGRYYEQFF.

This clone has just a few counts. The chain uses TRBV7-9 and TRBJ2-7; no clear D. The CDR3 runs to 13 residues. The V and J ends lost 4 bases and 4 bases respectively, with 11 bases between them. CDR1 is SEHNR and CDR2 is FQNEAQ in the germline V gene (reference sequence). The CDR3 protein is CASSSTFGYEQYF. CDR3 nucleotide sequence: TGTGCCAGCAGCTCGACATTCGGGTACGAGCAGTACTTC.

Details on this clone: Other DNA sequences of this sample code for an identical CDR3. This sequence joins TRBV5-1 and TRBJ1-1; D remains unclear. The CDR3 runs to 14 residues. Germline assignment: CDR1 SGHRS and CDR2 YFSETQ. Deletions cut 0 bases from V and 1 base from J, with 7 bases between. The chain's CDR3 is CASSLGQPNTEAFF. Here the CDR3 DNA reads TGCGCCAGCAGCTTGGGGCAACCGAACACTGAAGCTTTCTTT.

This rearrangement joins TRBV6-2 or TRBV6-3 to TRBJ1-2; D gene uncertain. The V gene lost 7 bases and the J gene lost 12 bases, with 21 bases spanning the gap. The length of the CDR3 is 13 residues. Germline loops: CDR1 MNHEY, CDR2 SVGEGT. CDR3 sequence reads: CASTPLDGGRHTF. The CDR3 DNA reads TGTGCCAGCACCCCCCTGGACGGTGGACGACACACCTTC.

The chain has TRBV20-1 and TRBJ1-5; D is ambiguous. The CDR3 is made up of 15 amino acids. V was pared by 3 bases and J by 1 base, with 13 bases between. Germline V CDR1 and CDR2: DFQATT, SNEGSKA (reference sequence). CDR3: CSASLGRVSNQPQHF. CDR3 DNA sequence: TGCAGTGCTAGTTTAGGGCGCGTGAGCAATCAGCCCCAGCATTTT.

This chain connects TRBV30 to TRBJ1-1; no reliable D call. V was cut by 2 bases and J by 8 bases, with 12 bases left in between. CDR3 size: 12 residues. The germline CDR1 and CDR2 sequences are GTSNPN and SVGIG (reference sequence). CDR3 DNA: TGTGCCTGGAGTATGCCAGGCGGCGAAGCTTTCTTT. The encoded protein is CAWSMPGGEAFF.

Turning to this clone: Other DNA sequences in the same sample also yield this CDR3. V usage is TRBV4-3 and J usage is TRBJ2-7, with 8 positions matching TRBD1. The V gene's germline CDR1 is LGHNA and CDR2 YSLEER. The ends lost 0 bases at V and 3 bases at J; junction bases unmatched: 4. This CDR3 region has 15 residues. The CDR3: CASSQDPGGDYEQYF. Written as DNA, the CDR3 is TGCGCCAGCAGCCAAGATCCAGGGGGCGACTACGAGCAGTACTTC.

CDR3 DNA sequence: TGTGCCAGCAGTAGGCAGTACGAGCAGTACTTC. Translating it yields CASSRQYEQYF. The genes are TRBV6-5 and TRBJ2-7; D is uncertain. The V end lost 5 bases, the J end lost 4 bases, and 6 bases lay between the germline ends. The CDR3 is made up of 11 amino acids. CDR1 MNHEY and CDR2 SVGAGI come from the germline V gene.

This clone was seen a handful of times. The chain has TRBV15 and TRBJ2-3; 9 positions agree with TRBD2. The CDR3 contains 17 residues. J gave up 0 bases and V 1 base, and 5 bases lay outside the gene matches. Germline CDR1 is LNHNV and CDR2 is YYDKDF (reference sequence). The CDR3 DNA follows: TGTGCCACCAGCAGAGTGGCTAGCGGGGTAAGCACAGATACGCAGTATTTT. It specifies CATSRVASGVSTDTQYF.

This clone came up a few times. This chain links TRBV6-1 with TRBJ2-7, with a tentative D call TRBD2 (6 bases). Looked up from germline, CDR1 is MNHNS and CDR2 is SASEGT. The germline V and J ends were trimmed by 1 base and 2 bases, with 12 bases remaining between them. The CDR3 spans 15 residues. For the CDR3, the DNA is TGTGCCAGCAGTGAAGGGGAGGCCTTCGCCTACGAGCAGTACTTC. Translation: CASSEGEAFAYEQYF.

The chain couples TRBV18 to TRBJ2-7; 8 bases map to TRBD1. The V gene's germline CDR1 is KGHSH and CDR2 LQKENI. This CDR3 has 15 amino acids. Trimming removed 4 bases from V and 6 bases from J; junction bases left unmatched: 11. The CDR3 coding sequence is TGTGCCAGCTCACTCACGGGTCCAGGGGGCTCCGAGCAGTACTTC. Translating gives CASSLTGPGGSEQYF.

The chain couples TRBV28 to TRBJ1-1; D may be TRBD1 (5 bases). The CDR3 has 14 residues. Germline V gene sequence: CDR1 MDHEN, CDR2 SYDVKM. Trimming left V 4 bases short and J 3 bases short, with 12 bases between. The DNA of the CDR3 is TGTGCCAGCAGTTCTGGGGGTGAATACACTGAAGCTTTCTTT. This gives the protein CASSSGGEYTEAFF.

CDR3 protein: CASGQGYEQYF. DNA of the CDR3: TGTGCCAGTGGACAGGGCTACGAGCAGTACTTC. The V gene is TRBV27, the J gene TRBJ2-7, with TRBD1 matching 8 bases. With V trimmed by 9 bases and J by 3 bases, 1 base remained unmatched. This CDR3 contains 11 residues. Germline lookup yields CDR1 MNHEY and CDR2 SMNVEV (reference sequence).

The V and J genes are TRBV12-3 or TRBV12-4 and TRBJ2-7; a weak D match, TRBD2 (6 bases). There are 13 residues in the CDR3. The ends were cut back, 5 bases at V and 4 bases at J, with 12 bases in the middle. The chain's CDR3 is CASSPLGGYEQYF. The CDR3 region has the DNA TGTGCCAGCAGTCCCCTGGGGGGTTACGAGCAGTACTTC.

J is TRBJ2-7 and V is TRBV7-2; D ambiguous. The CDR3 is made up of 15 amino acids. V lost 4 bases and J 2 bases, leaving 15 bases between the germline ends. Germline CDR1 and CDR2: SGHTA and FQGNSA. The CDR3 DNA is TGTGCCAGCAGCTGGACGCCGGGCCCCACCTACGAGCAGTACTTC. Residues: CASSWTPGPTYEQYF.

The gene calls are TRBV27 and TRBJ2-7; a weak D match, TRBD1 (6 bases). V was shortened by 2 bases and J by 3 bases, with 11 bases between the two germline ends. The germline gives CDR1 MNHEY, CDR2 SMNVEV (reference sequence). CDR3 length: 14 amino acids. The CDR3 loop is CASSLKDSLYEQYF. DNA of the CDR3: TGTGCCAGCAGTTTAAAGGACAGTCTCTACGAGCAGTACTTC.

The J gene is TRBJ2-7, the V gene TRBV5-1; no clear D. Germline CDR1 is SGHRS and CDR2 is YFSETQ. CDR3 length: 12 amino acids. Deletions cut 0 bases from V and 6 bases from J, with 7 bases between. The chain's CDR3 is CASSLEGSEQYF. Written as DNA, the CDR3 is TGCGCCAGCAGCTTGGAGGGAAGCGAGCAGTACTTC. Full variable domain (remainder filled in from reference TRBV5-1 and TRBJ2-7): KAGVTQTPRYLIKTRGQQVTLSCSPISGHRSVSWYQQTPGQGLQFLFEYFSETQRNKGNFPGRFSGRQFSNSRSEMNVSTLELGDSALYLCASSLEGSEQYFGPGTRLTVT.

This clone is medium-sized (0.01 to 0.1%) within its sample. The J gene is TRBJ2-1, the V gene TRBV10-2; unclear D gene. The CDR3 consists of 11 residues. V shed 3 bases and J shed 4 bases, with 1 base lying between them. The germline gives CDR1 WSHSY, CDR2 SAAADI. Here the CDR3 reads CASSDYNEQFF. DNA of the CDR3: TGCGCCAGCAGTGATTACAATGAGCAGTTCTTC.

V and J are TRBV4-1 and TRBJ2-7; D is perhaps TRBD1 (5 bases). Germline lookup yields CDR1 MGHRA and CDR2 YSYEKL. V shed 5 bases and J shed 1 base, with 9 bases lying between them. This CDR3 is 13 amino acids long. The CDR3 DNA sequence: TGCGCCAGCAGCGCCCGGACATCCTACGAGCAGTACTTC. Translation: CASSARTSYEQYF.

The CDR3 coding sequence is TGTGCCAGCAGTTTGCGCAATCAGCCCCAGCATTTT. Translated: CASSLRNQPQHF. The chain recombines TRBV27 with TRBJ1-5; the D is unclear. The germline V gene has CDR1 MNHEY and CDR2 SMNVEV (reference sequence). This CDR3 region has 12 residues. V lost 3 bases, J lost 2 bases, and 2 bases lay in between.

The chain links TRBV5-4 to TRBJ1-1; 8 nucleotides agree with TRBD1. From germline, CDR1 is SGHNT and CDR2 YYREEE (reference sequence). With 4 bases clipped from V and 5 bases from J, the junction kept 7 bases outside the gene matches. The CDR3 has 14 residues. Here the CDR3 reads CASSPDREGTEAFF. The CDR3 coding sequence is TGTGCCAGCAGCCCGGACAGGGAGGGAACTGAAGCTTTCTTT.